Presented here are 8 T cell receptor beta chains from one specimen sequenced in a study of T-cell reconstitution after alpha-beta-depleted transplantation in children. Unique molecular identifiers tagged the TCRbeta library. From the PCR reads, TCRdb called clonotypes with MiXCR, one entry per CDR3 protein. The table lists over 400,000 distinct CDR3 sequences, under 15% of them singletons, with less than 6.5% in the top ten. Material: PBMCs from the stem cell graft donor, obtained from the stem cell graft. The source of these receptors is a human donor who donated a stem cell graft to a child with combined immunodeficiency.

V gene TRBV27 combines with J gene TRBJ2-1; 8 bases match TRBD2. Trimming cost V 8 bases and J 0 bases; bases outside gene matches: 15. From germline, CDR1 is MNHEY and CDR2 SMNVEV (reference sequence). There are 18 residues in the CDR3. The CDR3 DNA sequence: TGTGCCAGCCGACCCCTCGAGCGGGAGAGGAGCTCCTACAATGAGCAGTTCTTC. This gives the protein CASRPLERERSSYNEQFF.

The genes are TRBV18 and TRBJ1-2; D remains unclear. CDR1 is KGHSH, CDR2 LQKENI, per germline. The CDR3 loop spans 13 amino acids. Trimming pared 1 base from V and 4 bases from J, leaving 7 bases between. Written as DNA, the CDR3 is TGTGCCAGCTCACCACAGGAGGCCTATGGCTACACCTTC. It is translated as CASSPQEAYGYTF.

This sequence joins TRBV18 and TRBJ2-4, with D uncertain. Trimming left V 2 bases short and J 0 bases short, with 17 bases between. Germline loops: CDR1 KGHSH, CDR2 LQKENI. The CDR3 totals 18 residues. The CDR3 sequence: CASSPSFSGSIAKNIQYF. The CDR3 region has the DNA TGTGCCAGCTCACCAAGTTTTTCCGGGTCCATAGCCAAAAACATTCAGTACTTC.

The genes are TRBV6-2 or TRBV6-3 and TRBJ1-5; D might be TRBD1 (5 bases). The germline V gene encodes CDR1 MNHEY and CDR2 SVGEGT. Trimming took off 6 bases at V and 5 bases at J, with 26 bases between the two ends. This CDR3 has 18 amino acids. CDR3 in amino acids: CASSPFRGRSVFHQPQHF. The CDR3 bases are TGTGCCAGCAGCCCATTTCGGGGCAGGTCGGTTTTTCATCAGCCCCAGCATTTT.

There are many counts of this clonotype. The chain carries TRBV7-3 and TRBJ2-1; TRBD2 might be the D (5 bases). Trimming removed 0 bases from V and 4 bases from J, with 7 bases in between. CDR3 size: 14 residues. From germline, CDR1 is SGHTA and CDR2 FQGTGA. CDR3 coding DNA: TGTGCCAGCAGCTTAACGGGCGGGTACAATGAGCAGTTCTTC. Amino acids: CASSLTGGYNEQFF.

This clonotype was seen ten or more times. The CDR3 here is CAISEGGIGTDTQYF. Here the CDR3 DNA reads TGTGCCATCAGTGAAGGAGGGATCGGCACAGATACGCAGTATTTT. The chain joins TRBV10-3 to TRBJ2-3; D is perhaps TRBD2 (6 bases). V shed 3 bases and J shed 1 base, with 11 bases lying between them. In germline, CDR1 is ENHRY, CDR2 SYGVKD. This CDR3 comprises 15 residues.

This clonotype was observed many times. V gene TRBV6-5 combines with J gene TRBJ2-2; D remains ambiguous. The CDR3 covers 14 residues. V was pared by 6 bases and J by 0 bases, with 8 bases between. Germline V CDR1 and CDR2: MNHEY, SVGAGI. The CDR3 DNA sequence: TGTGCCAGCAGCATGACCGCGAACACCGGGGAGCTGTTTTTT. Translating gives CASSMTANTGELFF.

The chain carries TRBV7-9 and TRBJ1-6; unclear D gene. This CDR3 comprises 14 residues. V shed 1 base and J shed 7 bases, with 8 bases lying between them. Germline lookup yields CDR1 SEHNR and CDR2 FQNEAQ (reference sequence). The chain's CDR3 is CASSLGYDNSPLHF. The CDR3 coding sequence is TGTGCCAGCAGCTTAGGCTATGACAATTCACCCCTCCACTTT.